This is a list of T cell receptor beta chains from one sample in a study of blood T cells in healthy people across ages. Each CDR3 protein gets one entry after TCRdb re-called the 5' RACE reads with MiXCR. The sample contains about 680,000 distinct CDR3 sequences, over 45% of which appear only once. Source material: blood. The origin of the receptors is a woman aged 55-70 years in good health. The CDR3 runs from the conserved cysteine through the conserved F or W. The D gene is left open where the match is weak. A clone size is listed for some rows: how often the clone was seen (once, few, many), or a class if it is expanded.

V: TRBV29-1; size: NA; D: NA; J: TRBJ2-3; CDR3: CSGTSGADTQYF; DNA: TGCAGCGGAACCAGTGGGGCAGATACGCAGTATTTT
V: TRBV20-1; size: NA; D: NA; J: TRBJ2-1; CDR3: CSASEGWRQFF; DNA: TGCAGTGCTAGTGAGGGGTGGAGGCAGTTCTTC
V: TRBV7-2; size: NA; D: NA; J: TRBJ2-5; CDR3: CASSPVGGWEETQYF; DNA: TGTGCCAGCAGCCCAGTGGGCGGGTGGGAAGAGACCCAGTACTTC
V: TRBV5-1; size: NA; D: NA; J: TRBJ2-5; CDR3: CASSLTGNQETQYF; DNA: TGCGCCAGCAGCTTGACGGGTAACCAAGAGACCCAGTACTTC
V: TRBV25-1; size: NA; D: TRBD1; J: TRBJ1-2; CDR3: CASSGPSRGSVYGYTF; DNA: TGTGCCAGCAGTGGGCCTAGCAGGGGGAGTGTCTATGGCTACACCTTC
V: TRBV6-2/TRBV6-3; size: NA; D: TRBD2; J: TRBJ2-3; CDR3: CASSFPTSATQDTQYF; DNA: TGTGCCAGCAGTTTTCCCACTAGCGCGACGCAAGATACGCAGTATTTT
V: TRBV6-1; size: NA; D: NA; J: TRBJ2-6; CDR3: CASSSQGAGANVPTF; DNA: TGTGCCAGCAGTTCCCAGGGAGCTGGGGCCAACGTCCCGACTTTC
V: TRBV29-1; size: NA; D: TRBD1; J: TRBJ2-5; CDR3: CSVRTGGTYNEQYF; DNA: TGCAGCGTCCGGACAGGGGGTACCTACAATGAGCAGTACTTC
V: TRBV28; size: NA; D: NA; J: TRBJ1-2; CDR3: CASRRPGRANYGYTF; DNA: TGTGCCAGCAGACGTCCAGGCAGAGCTAACTATGGCTACACCTTC
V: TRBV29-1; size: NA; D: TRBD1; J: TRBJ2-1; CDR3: CSTRGVGQGPKPSYNEQFF; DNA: TGCAGCACCCGAGGAGTGGGACAGGGTCCGAAGCCCTCCTACAATGAGCAGTTCTTC
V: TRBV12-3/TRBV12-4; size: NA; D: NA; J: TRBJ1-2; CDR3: CASSSRDTLYGYTF; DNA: TGTGCCAGCAGTTCGCGGGACACCTTGTATGGCTACACCTTC
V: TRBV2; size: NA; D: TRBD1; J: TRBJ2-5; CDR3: CASSPPDRGKETQYF; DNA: TGTGCCAGCAGTCCTCCGGACAGGGGCAAAGAGACCCAGTACTTC
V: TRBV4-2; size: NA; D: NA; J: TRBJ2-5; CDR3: CASSQAGQDQPQYF; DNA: TGTGCCAGCAGCCAGGCAGGGCAGGATCAGCCCCAGTACTTC
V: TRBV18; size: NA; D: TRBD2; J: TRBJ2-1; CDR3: CASSPLAGGDNEQFF; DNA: TGTGCCAGCTCCCCACTAGCGGGGGGCGACAATGAGCAGTTCTTC
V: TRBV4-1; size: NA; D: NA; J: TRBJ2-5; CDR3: CASSQGLTWQGSGETQYF; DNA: TGCGCCAGCAGCCAAGGTCTCACGTGGCAGGGTTCCGGAGAGACCCAGTACTTC
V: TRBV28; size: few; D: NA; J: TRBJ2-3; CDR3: CASGGHTTDTQYF; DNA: TGTGCCAGCGGGGGACACACCACAGATACGCAGTATTTT
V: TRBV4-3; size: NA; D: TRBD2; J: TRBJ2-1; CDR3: CASSHLLAGDKNEQFF; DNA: TGCGCCAGCAGCCACCTCCTAGCGGGAGACAAAAATGAGCAGTTCTTC
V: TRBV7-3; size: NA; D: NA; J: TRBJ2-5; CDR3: CASSLTSTVQQYF; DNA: TGTGCCAGCAGCCTGACTAGTACAGTCCAGCAGTACTTC
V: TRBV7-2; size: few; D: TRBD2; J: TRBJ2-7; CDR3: CASSLGGTIPYEQYF; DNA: TGTGCCAGCAGCTTAGGGGGGACTATTCCCTACGAGCAGTACTTC
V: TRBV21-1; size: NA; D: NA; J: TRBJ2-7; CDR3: CASYPSGRGREQYF; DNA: TGTGCCAGCTACCCAAGCGGGAGAGGTAGAGAGCAGTACTTC
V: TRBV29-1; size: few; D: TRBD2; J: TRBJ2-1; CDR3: CSAVSVSGRPPGQFF; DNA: TGCAGCGCGGTGTCAGTGAGCGGGAGGCCTCCTGGGCAGTTCTTC
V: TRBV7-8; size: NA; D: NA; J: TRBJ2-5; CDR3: CASSLVGQLYQETQYF; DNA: TGTGCCAGCAGCTTAGTAGGCCAGCTCTACCAAGAGACCCAGTACTTC
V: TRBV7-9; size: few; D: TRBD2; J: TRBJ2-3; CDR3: CASLAASGRTTDTQYF; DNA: TGTGCCAGCTTGGCGGCTAGCGGGAGAACCACAGATACGCAGTATTTT
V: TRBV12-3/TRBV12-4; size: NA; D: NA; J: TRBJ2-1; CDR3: CASRPYREHEQFF; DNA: TGTGCCAGCAGACCCTACAGGGAACATGAGCAGTTCTTC
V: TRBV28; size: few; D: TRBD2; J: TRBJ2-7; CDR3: CASSMVLAGDYEQYF; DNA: TGTGCCAGCAGTATGGTACTAGCGGGAGACTACGAGCAGTACTTC
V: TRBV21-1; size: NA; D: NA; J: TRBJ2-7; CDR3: CASSNAGLAGHSYEQYF; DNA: TGTGCTAGCAGCAACGCGGGACTAGCGGGTCACTCCTACGAGCAGTACTTC
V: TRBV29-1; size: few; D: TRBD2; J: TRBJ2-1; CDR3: CSVEDLREDSYNEQFF; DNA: TGCAGCGTTGAAGATTTGCGGGAGGACTCCTACAATGAGCAGTTCTTC
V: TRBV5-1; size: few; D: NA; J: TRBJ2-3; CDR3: CASSLSQIQDTQYF; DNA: TGCGCCAGCAGCTTGAGCCAGATACAAGATACGCAGTATTTT
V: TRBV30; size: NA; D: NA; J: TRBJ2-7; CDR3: CAWSPTSEFYEQYF; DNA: TGTGCCTGGAGTCCCACCTCGGAATTCTACGAGCAGTACTTC
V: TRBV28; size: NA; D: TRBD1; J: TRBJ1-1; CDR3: CASRVTTGRYTEAFF; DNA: TGTGCCAGCAGGGTAACGACAGGGCGTTACACTGAAGCTTTCTTT
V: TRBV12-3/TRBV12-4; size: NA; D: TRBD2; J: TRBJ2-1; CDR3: CASRRRTSNEQFF; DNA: TGTGCCAGCAGGAGACGGACTAGCAATGAGCAGTTCTTC
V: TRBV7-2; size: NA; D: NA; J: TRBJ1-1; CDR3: CASRQNRDTEAFF; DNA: TGTGCCAGCAGGCAGAACAGGGACACTGAAGCTTTCTTT
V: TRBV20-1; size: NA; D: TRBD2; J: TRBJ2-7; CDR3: CSAPTSGSLSYNEQYF; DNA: TGCAGTGCCCCGACTAGCGGGAGTTTGTCCTACAATGAGCAGTACTTC
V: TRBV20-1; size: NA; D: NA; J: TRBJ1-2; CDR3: CSALKGGTGDRGYTF; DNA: TGCAGTGCTCTAAAAGGGGGGACCGGGGATCGGGGCTACACCTTC
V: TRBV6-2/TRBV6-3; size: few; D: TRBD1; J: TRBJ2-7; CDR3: CASSPRGGQSSYEQYF; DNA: TGTGCCAGCAGTCCACGAGGGGGCCAGAGCTCCTACGAGCAGTACTTC
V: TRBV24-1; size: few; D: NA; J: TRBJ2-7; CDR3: CATSEGRIGEQYF; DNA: TGTGCCACCAGTGAAGGCAGAATAGGCGAGCAGTACTTC
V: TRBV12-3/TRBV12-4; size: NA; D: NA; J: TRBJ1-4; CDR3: CASSLTQGFEKLFF; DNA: TGTGCCAGCAGTTTAACACAGGGATTTGAAAAACTGTTTTTT
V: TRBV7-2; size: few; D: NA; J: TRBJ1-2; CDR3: CASTLGGTTGRDGYTF; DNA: TGTGCCAGCACTCTGGGGGGGACGACAGGAAGAGATGGCTACACCTTC
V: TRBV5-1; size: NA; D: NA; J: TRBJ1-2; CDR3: CASSSGQSVYGYTF; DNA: TGCGCCAGCAGTTCCGGACAGTCCGTCTATGGCTACACCTTC
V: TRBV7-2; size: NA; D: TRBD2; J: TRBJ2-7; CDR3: CASSLRAGGSLYEQYF; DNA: TGTGCCAGCAGCTTACGAGCGGGAGGCTCCCTCTACGAGCAGTACTTC
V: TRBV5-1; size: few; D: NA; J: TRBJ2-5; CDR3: CASSQEGQLQETQYF; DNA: TGCGCCAGCAGCCAAGAAGGACAGCTGCAAGAGACCCAGTACTTC
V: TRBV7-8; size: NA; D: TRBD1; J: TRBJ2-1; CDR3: CASSRTGFMTYNEQFF; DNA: TGTGCCAGCAGCAGGACAGGGTTTATGACCTACAATGAGCAGTTCTTC
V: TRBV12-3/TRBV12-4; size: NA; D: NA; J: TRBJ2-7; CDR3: CASSLYGQTYEQYF; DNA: TGTGCCAGCAGTCTCTATGGACAGACCTACGAGCAGTACTTC
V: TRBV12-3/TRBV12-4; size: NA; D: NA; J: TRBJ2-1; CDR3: CASGGASVYHNEQFF; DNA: TGTGCCAGCGGAGGGGCTAGCGTATATCACAATGAGCAGTTCTTC
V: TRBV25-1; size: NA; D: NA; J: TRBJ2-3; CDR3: CASSELGREADTQYF; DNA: TGTGCCAGCAGTGAACTCGGAAGGGAGGCAGATACGCAGTATTTT
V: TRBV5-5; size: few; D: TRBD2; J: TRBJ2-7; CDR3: CASSLASGSGEQYF; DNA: TGTGCCAGCAGCTTGGCCAGCGGGAGTGGCGAGCAGTACTTC
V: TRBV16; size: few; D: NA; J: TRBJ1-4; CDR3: CASSQRGVGANEKLFF; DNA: TGTGCCAGCAGCCAACGAGGGGTCGGGGCTAATGAAAAACTGTTTTTT
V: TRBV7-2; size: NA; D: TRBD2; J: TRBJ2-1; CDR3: CASRMAGGRQFF; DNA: TGTGCCAGCAGGATGGCGGGGGGGCGGCAGTTCTTC
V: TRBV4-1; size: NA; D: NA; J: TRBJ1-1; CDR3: CASSFGARWVTEAFF; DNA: TGCGCCAGCAGCTTCGGGGCGCGGTGGGTCACTGAAGCTTTCTTT
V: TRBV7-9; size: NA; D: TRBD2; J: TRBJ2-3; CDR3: CASSLALGGSADTQYF; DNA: TGTGCCAGCAGCTTAGCGCTAGGCGGGAGTGCAGATACGCAGTATTTT
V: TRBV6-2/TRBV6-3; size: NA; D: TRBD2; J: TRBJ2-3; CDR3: CAGRTSGSDTQYF; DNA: TGTGCCGGCCGGACTAGCGGCTCAGATACGCAGTATTTT
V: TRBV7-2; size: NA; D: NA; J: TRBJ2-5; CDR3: CASSSGHRQETQYF; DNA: TGTGCCAGCAGCTCAGGGCACCGACAAGAGACCCAGTACTTC
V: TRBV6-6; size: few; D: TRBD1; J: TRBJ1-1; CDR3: CASSPTTGGNTEAFF; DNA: TGTGCCAGCAGTCCGACGACAGGGGGGAACACTGAAGCTTTCTTT
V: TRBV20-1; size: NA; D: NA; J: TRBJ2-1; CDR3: CSAPAGSNNEQFF; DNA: TGCAGTGCTCCAGCGGGTTCCAACAATGAGCAGTTCTTC
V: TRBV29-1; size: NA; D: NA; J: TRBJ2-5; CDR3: CSHAPYQETQYF; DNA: TGCAGCCATGCGCCGTACCAAGAGACCCAGTACTTC
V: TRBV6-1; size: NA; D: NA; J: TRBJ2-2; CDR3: CASSGRNTGELFF; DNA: TGTGCCAGCAGTGGGCGGAACACCGGGGAGCTGTTTTTT
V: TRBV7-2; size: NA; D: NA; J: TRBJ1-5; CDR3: CASSSLTGRNQPQHF; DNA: TGTGCCAGCAGCTCTCTAACCGGGAGGAATCAGCCCCAGCATTTT